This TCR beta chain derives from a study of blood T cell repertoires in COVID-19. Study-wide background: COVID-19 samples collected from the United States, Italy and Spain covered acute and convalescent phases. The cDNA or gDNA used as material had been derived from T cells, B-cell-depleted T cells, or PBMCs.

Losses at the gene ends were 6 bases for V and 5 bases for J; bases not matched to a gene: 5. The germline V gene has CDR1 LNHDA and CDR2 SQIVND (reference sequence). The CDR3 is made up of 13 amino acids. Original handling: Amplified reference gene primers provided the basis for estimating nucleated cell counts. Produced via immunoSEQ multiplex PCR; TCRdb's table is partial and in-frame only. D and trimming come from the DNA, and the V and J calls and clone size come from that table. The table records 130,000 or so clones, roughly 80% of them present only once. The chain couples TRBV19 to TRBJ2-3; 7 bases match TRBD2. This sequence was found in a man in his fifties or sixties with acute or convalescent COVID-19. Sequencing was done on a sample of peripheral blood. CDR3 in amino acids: CASRLQRGDTQYF. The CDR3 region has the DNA TGTGCCAGTAGACTCCAGCGGGGAGATACGCAGTATTTT.